This TCR beta chain was identified during a study of blood T cell repertoires in COVID-19. The assay was immunoSEQ multiplex PCR, and TCRdb's table has in-frame clones only and misses some. The sample contains about 80,000 clones, around four fifths of which appear only once. The ends were cut back, 4 bases at V and 7 bases at J, with 13 bases in the middle. Germline CDR1 and CDR2: MNHEY and SVGAGI. The CDR3 has 14 residues. The J gene is TRBJ1-4, the V gene TRBV6-5; D gene unclear. The sample consisted of peripheral blood. The receptor was isolated from a man older than 75 with active or convalescent COVID-19. For the CDR3, the DNA is TGTGCCAGCAGTTTGGTCCCGAGAAGTGAAAAACTGTTTTTT. It specifies CASSLVPRSEKLFF.